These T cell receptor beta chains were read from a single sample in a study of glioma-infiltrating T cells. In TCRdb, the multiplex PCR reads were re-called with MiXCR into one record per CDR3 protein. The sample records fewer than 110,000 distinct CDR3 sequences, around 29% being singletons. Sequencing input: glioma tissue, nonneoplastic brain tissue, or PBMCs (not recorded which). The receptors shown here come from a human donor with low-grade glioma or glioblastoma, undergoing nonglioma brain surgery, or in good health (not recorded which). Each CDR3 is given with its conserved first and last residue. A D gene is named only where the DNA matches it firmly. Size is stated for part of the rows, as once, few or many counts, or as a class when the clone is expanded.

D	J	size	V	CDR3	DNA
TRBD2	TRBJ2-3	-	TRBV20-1	CSARGGGGPDTQYF	TGCAGTGCTAGGGGGGGGGGTGGCCCAGATACGCAGTATTTT
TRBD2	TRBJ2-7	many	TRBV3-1	CASSLAGTSSYEQYF	TGTGCCAGCAGCCTAGCCGGGACTAGCTCCTACGAGCAGTACTTC
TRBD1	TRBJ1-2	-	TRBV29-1	CSVEGPGQGAGGYTF	TGCAGCGTTGAAGGGCCGGGACAGGGGGCAGGTGGCTACACCTTC
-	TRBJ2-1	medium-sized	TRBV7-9	CASGPGTPFDNEQFF	TGTGCCAGCGGACCAGGGACTCCCTTCGACAATGAGCAGTTCTTC
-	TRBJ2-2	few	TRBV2	CASSVLESTGELFF	TGTGCCAGCAGTGTCCTCGAATCCACCGGGGAGCTGTTTTTT
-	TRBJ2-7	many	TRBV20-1	CSARETSSYEQYF	TGCAGTGCCAGAGAAACGAGCTCCTACGAGCAGTACTTC
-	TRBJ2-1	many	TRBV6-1	CASTPVPDSSTYNEQFF	TGTGCCAGCACCCCAGTTCCAGACAGTAGCACCTACAATGAGCAGTTCTTC
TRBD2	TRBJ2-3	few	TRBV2	CASSSEGLAVDTQYF	TGTGCCAGCAGTTCAGAGGGACTAGCAGTAGATACGCAGTATTTT
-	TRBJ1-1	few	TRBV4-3	CASSQVVFGRVTEAFF	TGCGCCAGCAGCCAAGTTGTTTTTGGCAGAGTCACTGAAGCTTTCTTT
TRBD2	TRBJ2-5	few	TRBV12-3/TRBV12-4	CASSRRPGLAGPGETQYF	TGTGCCAGCAGCCGACGTCCGGGACTAGCGGGTCCTGGGGAGACCCAGTACTTC
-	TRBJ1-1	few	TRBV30	CAWSVGMNTEAFF	TGTGCCTGGAGTGTAGGTATGAACACTGAAGCTTTCTTT
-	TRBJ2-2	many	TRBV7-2	CASSLWGNTGELFF	TGTGCCAGCAGCTTATGGGGTAACACCGGGGAGCTGTTTTTT
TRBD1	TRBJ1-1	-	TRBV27	CASSSRGMNTEAFF	TGTGCTAGCAGTTCCAGGGGGATGAACACTGAAGCTTTCTTT
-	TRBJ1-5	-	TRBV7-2	CASSPQQEPGPQHF	TGTGCCAGCAGCCCGCAACAGGAGCCAGGGCCCCAGCATTTT
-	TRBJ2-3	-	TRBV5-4	CASSSGGYASTDTQYF	TGTGCCAGCAGCTCAGGAGGGTACGCTAGCACAGATACGCAGTATTTT
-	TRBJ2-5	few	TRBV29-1	CSVERSRGGETQYF	TGCAGCGTTGAGAGATCCAGGGGAGGAGAGACCCAGTACTTC
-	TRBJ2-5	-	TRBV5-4	CASSLAPSVQETQYF	TGTGCCAGCAGCTTGGCACCGAGCGTACAAGAGACCCAGTACTTC
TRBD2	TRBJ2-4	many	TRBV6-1	CASSGGGVQNIQYF	TGTGCCAGCTCCGGCGGGGGGGTTCAAAACATTCAGTACTTC
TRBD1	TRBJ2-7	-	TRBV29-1	CSVESQGAGGQCF	TGCAGCGTTGAGTCCCAGGGGGCAGGTGGGCAGTGCTTC
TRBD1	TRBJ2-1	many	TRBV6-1	CASSGRTGGLSYNEQFF	TGTGCCAGCAGTGGTCGGACAGGGGGTCTCTCCTACAATGAGCAGTTCTTC
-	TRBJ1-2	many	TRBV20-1	CSARVDDGYTF	TGCAGTGCTAGAGTCGACGATGGCTACACCTTC
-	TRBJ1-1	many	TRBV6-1	CASLIARYTEAFF	TGTGCCAGCCTGATTGCCAGGTACACTGAAGCTTTCTTT
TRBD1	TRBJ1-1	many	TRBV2	CASSAQGGANTEAFF	TGTGCCAGCAGTGCCCAGGGGGGCGCGAACACTGAAGCTTTCTTT
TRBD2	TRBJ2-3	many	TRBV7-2	CASSYPSGGTDTQYF	TGTGCCAGCAGCTACCCTAGCGGGGGGACAGATACGCAGTATTTT
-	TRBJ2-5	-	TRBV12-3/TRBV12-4	CASSPGSWGPQQETEYF	TGTGCCAGCAGTCCTGGTAGTTGGGGCCCTCAGCAAGAGACCGAGTACTTC
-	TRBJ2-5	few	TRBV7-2	CASSPSTGDPPQTQYF	TGTGCCAGCAGCCCTTCTACGGGGGATCCCCCCCAGACCCAGTACTTC
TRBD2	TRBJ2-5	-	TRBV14	CTSSPGGGRETQYF	TGTACCAGCAGCCCGGGAGGCGGCCGGGAGACCCAGTACTTC
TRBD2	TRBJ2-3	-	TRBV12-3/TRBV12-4	CASSFRGGPSDTQYF	TGTGCCAGCAGTTTCCGGGGGGGGCCTTCAGATACGCAGTATTTT
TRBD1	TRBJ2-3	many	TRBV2	CASRARQGPEIQYF	TGTGCCAGCAGGGCTCGACAGGGCCCGGAGATCCAGTATTTT
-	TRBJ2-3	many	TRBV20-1	CSAEGDRTDTQYF	TGCAGTGCTGAGGGGGACCGCACAGATACGCAGTATTTT
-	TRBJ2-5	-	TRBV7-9	CASSIYSGPQETQHF	TGTGCCAGCAGCATTTATTCCGGGCCGCAAGAGACCCAGCACTTC
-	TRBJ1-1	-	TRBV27	CASSKISTDQNTEAFF	TGTGCCAGCAGCAAAATATCGACAGACCAGAACACTGAAGCTTTCTTT
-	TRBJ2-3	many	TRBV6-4	CASSESLSTDTQYF	TGTGCCAGCAGTGAAAGTCTGAGTACAGATACGCAGTATTTT
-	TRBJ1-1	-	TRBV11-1	CASSLATGKTEAFF	TGTGCCAGCAGCTTAGCAACGGGGAAGACTGAAGCTTTCTTT
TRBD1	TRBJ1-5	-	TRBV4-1	CASSDAGGSNQPQHF	TGCGCCAGCAGCGACGCAGGGGGAAGCAATCAGCCCCAGCATTTT
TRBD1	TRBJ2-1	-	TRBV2	CASSGQGLRSREQFF	TGTGCCAGCAGTGGACAGGGGCTAAGGTCTCGAGAGCAGTTCTTC
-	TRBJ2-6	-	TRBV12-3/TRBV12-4	CASTTSNVLTF	TGTGCCAGCACCACGTCCAACGTCCTGACTTTC
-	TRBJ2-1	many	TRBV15	CATSSWPDGQFF	TGTGCCACCAGCAGTTGGCCCGATGGGCAGTTCTTC
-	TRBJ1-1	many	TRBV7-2	CASSLEGGGNTEAFF	TGTGCCAGCAGCTTAGAGGGGGGGGGCAACACTGAAGCTTTCTTT
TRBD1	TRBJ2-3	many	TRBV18	CASSQQGHGTDTQYF	TGTGCCAGCTCACAACAGGGGCATGGGACAGATACGCAGTATTTT
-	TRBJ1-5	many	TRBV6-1	CASRDGTLGQPQHF	TGTGCCAGCAGAGACGGGACTCTGGGACAGCCCCAGCATTTT
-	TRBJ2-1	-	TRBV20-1	CSARPGSEQFF	TGCAGTGCCCGCCCCGGATCTGAGCAGTTCTTC